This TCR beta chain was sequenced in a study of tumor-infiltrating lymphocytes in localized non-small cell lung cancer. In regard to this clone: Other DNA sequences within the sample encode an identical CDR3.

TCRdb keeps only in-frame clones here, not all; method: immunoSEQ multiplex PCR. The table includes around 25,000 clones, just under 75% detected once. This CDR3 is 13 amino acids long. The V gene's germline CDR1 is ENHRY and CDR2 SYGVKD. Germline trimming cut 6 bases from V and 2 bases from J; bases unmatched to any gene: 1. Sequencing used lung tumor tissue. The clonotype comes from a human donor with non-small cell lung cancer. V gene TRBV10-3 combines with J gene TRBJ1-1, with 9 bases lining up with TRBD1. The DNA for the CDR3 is TGTGCCATCAGGGGACAGGGAAACACTGAAGCTTTCTTT. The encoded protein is CAIRGQGNTEAFF.